This TCR beta chain emerged from a study of cytomegalovirus exposure and HLA in healthy donors. This clone was recorded a few times. As yet, its antigen is unknown. Germline-derived CDR1 and CDR2 are LNHDA and SQIVND (reference sequence). Trimming took off 3 bases at V and 0 bases at J, with 14 bases between the two ends. CDR3 length equals 17 residues. Amplification used 60 Vbeta primers and 13 Jbeta primers. Generated by immunoSEQ multiplex PCR, the TCRdb table keeps only in-frame clones and is missing some. The table records some 93,000 clones, less than 10% of them present only once. General study results and limits: Being indistinguishable, some V segments were excluded, TRBV6-2 and TRBV6-3 among them.

The receptor was derived from a man aged 50 or older in good health and CMV-seropositive. The rearrangement links TRBV19 to TRBJ1-4; D not resolved. Sequencing was done on a sample of PBMCs. The CDR3 DNA sequence: TGTGCCAGTAGTATCGGTCAGACTTTCGCAACTAATGAAAAACTGTTTTTT. This encodes CASSIGQTFATNEKLFF.